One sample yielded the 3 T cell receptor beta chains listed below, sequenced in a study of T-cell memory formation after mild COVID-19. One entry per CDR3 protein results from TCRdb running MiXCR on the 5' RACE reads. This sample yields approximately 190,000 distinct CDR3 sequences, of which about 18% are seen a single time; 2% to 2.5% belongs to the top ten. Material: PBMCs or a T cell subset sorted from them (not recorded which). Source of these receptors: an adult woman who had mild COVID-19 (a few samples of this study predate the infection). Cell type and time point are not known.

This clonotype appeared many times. Here the CDR3 reads CASSLGHANTEAFF. In DNA form, the CDR3 reads TGTGCCAGCAGCTTAGGACACGCCAACACTGAAGCTTTCTTT. This chain connects TRBV7-3 to TRBJ1-1; possible D gene TRBD1, 5 bases. The CDR3 is 14 amino acids. V lost 2 bases and J lost 2, with 9 bases in between. Germline assignment: CDR1 SGHTA and CDR2 FQGTGA. The variable domain in full, completed from reference TRBV7-3 and TRBJ1-1, reads GAGVSQTPSNKVTEKGKYVELRCDPISGHTALYWYRQSLGQGPEFLIYFQGTGAADDSGLPNDRFFAVRPEGSVSTLKIQRTERGDSAVYLCASSLGHANTEAFFGQGTRLTVV.

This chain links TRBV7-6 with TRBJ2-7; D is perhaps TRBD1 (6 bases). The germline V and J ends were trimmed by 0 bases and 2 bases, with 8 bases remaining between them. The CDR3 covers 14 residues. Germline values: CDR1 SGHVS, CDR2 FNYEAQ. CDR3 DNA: TGTGCCAGCAGCTTAGCGGGACATACCTACGAGCAGTACTTC. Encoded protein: CASSLAGHTYEQYF.

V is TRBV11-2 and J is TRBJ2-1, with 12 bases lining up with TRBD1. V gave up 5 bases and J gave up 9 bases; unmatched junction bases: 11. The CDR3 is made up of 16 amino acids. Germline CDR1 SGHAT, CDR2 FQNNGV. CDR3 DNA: TGTGCCAGCAGCCGGAGCGCGGGACAGGGGGCCGCTGAGCAGTTCTTC. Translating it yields CASSRSAGQGAAEQFF.